This is a list of T cell receptor beta chains from one sample in a study of control samples from healthy donors and cancer patients. Assay used: immunoSEQ multiplex PCR; TCRdb lists only in-frame clones, some missing. The table shows fewer than 500,000 clones, with over 75% occurring only once. The material sequenced was PBMCs. The origin of the receptors is a man aged 35-49 years with head and neck cancer. Both conserved end residues are part of each CDR3. The order of the fields is V gene, J gene, clone size, D gene, CDR3 protein, CDR3 DNA. The D gene is left open where the match is weak. The listing skips clone size in some rows; elsewhere it reads once, few, many or a size class.

V gene: TRBV24-1
J gene: TRBJ2-5
clone size: -
D gene: -
CDR3 protein: CATSDSGTPLETQYF
CDR3 DNA: TGTGCCACCAGCGATAGCGGTACCCCACTAGAGACCCAGTACTTC

V gene: TRBV20-1
J gene: TRBJ2-7
clone size: -
D gene: TRBD2
CDR3 protein: CSASTSGSREQYF
CDR3 DNA: TGCAGTGCTAGTACTAGCGGGAGTAGGGAGCAGTACTTC

V gene: TRBV7-9
J gene: TRBJ2-3
clone size: -
D gene: -
CDR3 protein: CASSFLQGTDTQYF
CDR3 DNA: TGTGCCAGCAGCTTTTTACAGGGCACAGATACGCAGTATTTT

V gene: TRBV27
J gene: TRBJ1-2
clone size: few
D gene: -
CDR3 protein: CASSRSPQPYGYTF
CDR3 DNA: TGTGCCAGCAGTCGCAGCCCCCAGCCCTATGGCTACACCTTC

V gene: TRBV30
J gene: TRBJ2-3
clone size: -
D gene: -
CDR3 protein: CAWSVRGGGTDTQYF
CDR3 DNA: TGTGCCTGGAGTGTACGCGGCGGGGGCACAGATACGCAGTATTTT

V gene: TRBV6-6
J gene: TRBJ2-5
clone size: once
D gene: TRBD2
CDR3 protein: CASSPRLAGETQYF
CDR3 DNA: TGTGCCAGCAGTCCCAGACTAGCGGGGGAGACCCAGTACTTC

V gene: TRBV28
J gene: TRBJ2-7
clone size: -
D gene: -
CDR3 protein: CASSLRTYEQYF
CDR3 DNA: TGTGCCAGCAGTTTACGGACCTACGAGCAGTACTTC

V gene: TRBV5-8
J gene: TRBJ2-5
clone size: once
D gene: -
CDR3 protein: CASHTPHRTYQETQYF
CDR3 DNA: TGTGCCAGTCACACACCCCACAGGACGTACCAAGAGACCCAGTACTTC

V gene: TRBV10-2
J gene: TRBJ1-2
clone size: -
D gene: -
CDR3 protein: CASTKWDAGNYGYTF
CDR3 DNA: TGCGCCAGCACAAAGTGGGACGCAGGCAACTATGGCTACACCTTC

V gene: TRBV28
J gene: TRBJ2-2
clone size: -
D gene: TRBD2
CDR3 protein: CASRTSSGSTGELFF
CDR3 DNA: TGTGCCAGCAGGACATCTAGCGGGAGCACCGGGGAGCTGTTTTTT

V gene: TRBV9
J gene: TRBJ1-1
clone size: -
D gene: -
CDR3 protein: CASSTQTAGTEAFF
CDR3 DNA: TGTGCCAGCAGCACCCAGACAGCGGGAACTGAAGCTTTCTTT

V gene: TRBV27
J gene: TRBJ2-7
clone size: -
D gene: TRBD2
CDR3 protein: CASSFGASGRGGFYEQYF
CDR3 DNA: TGTGCCAGCAGTTTTGGGGCTAGCGGGAGGGGAGGGTTCTACGAGCAGTACTTC

V gene: TRBV28
J gene: TRBJ2-3
clone size: -
D gene: -
CDR3 protein: CASSLGGSTDTQYF
CDR3 DNA: TGTGCCAGCAGTTTAGGCGGAAGCACAGATACGCAGTATTTT

V gene: TRBV7-3
J gene: TRBJ1-1
clone size: -
D gene: -
CDR3 protein: CASSPIGGHWNTEAFF
CDR3 DNA: TGTGCCAGCAGCCCTATAGGGGGACACTGGAACACTGAAGCTTTCTTT

V gene: TRBV28
J gene: TRBJ1-5
clone size: -
D gene: -
CDR3 protein: CASSLNNDRAQHF
CDR3 DNA: TGTGCCAGCAGCCTGAACAATGATCGGGCCCAGCATTTT

V gene: TRBV7-9
J gene: TRBJ2-7
clone size: -
D gene: -
CDR3 protein: CASSPLMAPGSEQYF
CDR3 DNA: TGTGCCAGCAGCCCATTAATGGCCCCAGGGTCCGAGCAGTACTTC

V gene: TRBV4-3
J gene: TRBJ1-6
clone size: -
D gene: -
CDR3 protein: CASSQVDSWRNSPLHF
CDR3 DNA: TGCGCCAGCAGCCAAGTCGACAGCTGGAGAAATTCACCCCTCCACTTT

V gene: TRBV10-1
J gene: TRBJ2-2
clone size: -
D gene: -
CDR3 protein: CASRRGPNGELFF
CDR3 DNA: TGCGCCAGCAGGAGAGGACCGAACGGGGAGCTGTTTTTT

V gene: TRBV6-2/TRBV6-3
J gene: TRBJ2-3
clone size: once
D gene: -
CDR3 protein: CASSYRLYTDTQYF
CDR3 DNA: TGTGCCAGCAGTTATCGGCTCTACACAGATACGCAGTATTTT

V gene: TRBV7-3
J gene: TRBJ2-5
clone size: -
D gene: TRBD1
CDR3 protein: CASSNGQGATQYF
CDR3 DNA: TGTGCCAGCAGCAACGGACAGGGGGCGACCCAGTACTTC

V gene: TRBV19
J gene: TRBJ2-3
clone size: -
D gene: -
CDR3 protein: CASSGRPLTHTQYF
CDR3 DNA: TGTGCCAGTAGTGGACGGCCCCTTACCCATACGCAGTATTTT

V gene: TRBV28
J gene: TRBJ2-7
clone size: -
D gene: -
CDR3 protein: CASSLPASSLGEQYF
CDR3 DNA: TGTGCCAGCAGTTTACCGGCGAGCTCCCTGGGCGAGCAGTACTTC

V gene: TRBV30
J gene: TRBJ2-7
clone size: -
D gene: -
CDR3 protein: CAWSVKYEQYF
CDR3 DNA: TGTGCCTGGAGTGTTAAGTACGAGCAGTACTTC

V gene: TRBV19
J gene: TRBJ1-3
clone size: -
D gene: -
CDR3 protein: CASSMVSETGNTIYF
CDR3 DNA: TGTGCCAGTAGTATGGTCTCGGAAACTGGAAACACCATATATTTT

V gene: TRBV27
J gene: TRBJ2-1
clone size: -
D gene: -
CDR3 protein: CASSLAGSPNNEQFF
CDR3 DNA: TGTGCCAGCAGTTTGGCGGGTTCCCCTAACAATGAGCAGTTCTTC

V gene: TRBV11-2
J gene: TRBJ1-1
clone size: -
D gene: -
CDR3 protein: CASTGGNTEAFF
CDR3 DNA: TGTGCCAGCACGGGAGGGAACACTGAAGCTTTCTTT

V gene: TRBV28
J gene: TRBJ1-2
clone size: -
D gene: TRBD1
CDR3 protein: CASSFSGTGYGYTF
CDR3 DNA: TGTGCCAGCAGTTTTAGCGGGACAGGTTATGGCTACACCTTC

V gene: TRBV21-1
J gene: TRBJ1-5
clone size: -
D gene: -
CDR3 protein: CASSKGRGPQHF
CDR3 DNA: TGTGCCAGCAGCAAAGGAAGGGGGCCCCAGCATTTT

V gene: TRBV7-2
J gene: TRBJ2-5
clone size: -
D gene: TRBD2
CDR3 protein: CASSLDGGGARETQYF
CDR3 DNA: TGTGCCAGCAGCTTAGATGGCGGGGGGGCCCGGGAGACCCAGTACTTC

V gene: TRBV11-2
J gene: TRBJ2-7
clone size: -
D gene: -
CDR3 protein: CASSLADSEQYF
CDR3 DNA: TGTGCCAGCAGCTTAGCGGACTCCGAGCAGTACTTC

V gene: TRBV4-3
J gene: TRBJ2-4
clone size: -
D gene: TRBD1
CDR3 protein: CASSQEDRGNIQYF
CDR3 DNA: TGCGCCAGCAGCCAAGAGGACAGGGGAAACATTCAGTACTTC

V gene: TRBV18
J gene: TRBJ1-2
clone size: -
D gene: TRBD1
CDR3 protein: CASSPWTGEGYGYTF
CDR3 DNA: TGTGCCAGCTCACCTTGGACAGGGGAGGGGTATGGCTACACCTTC

V gene: TRBV19
J gene: TRBJ1-2
clone size: -
D gene: -
CDR3 protein: CASNFGDLYGYTF
CDR3 DNA: TGTGCCAGTAATTTCGGGGACCTCTATGGCTACACCTTC

V gene: TRBV7-9
J gene: TRBJ2-2
clone size: -
D gene: -
CDR3 protein: CASSRGNTGELFF
CDR3 DNA: TGTGCCAGCAGCAGGGGGAACACCGGGGAGCTGTTTTTT

V gene: TRBV2
J gene: TRBJ1-2
clone size: -
D gene: TRBD1
CDR3 protein: CASSLRDRGEGYTF
CDR3 DNA: TGTGCCAGCAGTCTTCGAGACAGGGGGGAAGGCTACACCTTC

V gene: TRBV2
J gene: TRBJ2-1
clone size: -
D gene: TRBD1
CDR3 protein: CASSSRDRGLNEQFF
CDR3 DNA: TGTGCCAGCAGTTCCCGGGACAGGGGACTCAATGAGCAGTTCTTC

V gene: TRBV24-1
J gene: TRBJ1-2
clone size: -
D gene: -
CDR3 protein: CATSDSTGFGYTF
CDR3 DNA: TGTGCCACCAGTGATTCCACAGGGTTCGGCTACACCTTC

V gene: TRBV27
J gene: TRBJ2-5
clone size: once
D gene: -
CDR3 protein: CASSGGAGGQETQYF
CDR3 DNA: TGTGCCAGCAGTGGCGGGGCAGGGGGCCAAGAGACCCAGTACTTC

V gene: TRBV5-1
J gene: TRBJ2-2
clone size: -
D gene: -
CDR3 protein: CASTLDNTGELFF
CDR3 DNA: TGCGCCAGCACCCTGGATAACACCGGGGAGCTGTTTTTT

V gene: TRBV10-2
J gene: TRBJ1-2
clone size: -
D gene: -
CDR3 protein: CASSESLLNYGYTF
CDR3 DNA: TGCGCCAGCAGTGAGTCTCTGCTTAACTATGGCTACACCTTC